This TCR beta chain was sequenced for a study of blood T cell repertoires in COVID-19. Whole-study context: The samples span acute and convalescent COVID-19 from the United States, Italy and Spain. Nucleic acid was either cDNA or gDNA, and it came from T cells, B-cell-depleted T cells, or PBMCs.

The CDR3 spans 14 residues. From germline, CDR1 is LNHDA and CDR2 SQIVND (reference sequence). V shed 6 bases, J shed 4 bases, and the junction held 6 bases outside the gene matches. In the original workflow: Amplification with reference gene primers provided the estimates of nucleated cell counts. Only in-frame clones appear in the TCRdb table, and some are missing; sequencing was by immunoSEQ multiplex PCR. For V, J and clone size, that table is used; D and trimming come from the DNA. The sample yields over 70,000 clones, around 81% seen once. Sequenced input: peripheral blood. The TCR comes from a human donor in a cohort sampled during active COVID-19. This chain connects TRBV19 to TRBJ1-2; 9 bases align to TRBD1. The CDR3 region has the DNA TGTGCCAGTAGCCCCGGGACAGGGCTCTATGGCTACACCTTC. The encoded protein is CASSPGTGLYGYTF.